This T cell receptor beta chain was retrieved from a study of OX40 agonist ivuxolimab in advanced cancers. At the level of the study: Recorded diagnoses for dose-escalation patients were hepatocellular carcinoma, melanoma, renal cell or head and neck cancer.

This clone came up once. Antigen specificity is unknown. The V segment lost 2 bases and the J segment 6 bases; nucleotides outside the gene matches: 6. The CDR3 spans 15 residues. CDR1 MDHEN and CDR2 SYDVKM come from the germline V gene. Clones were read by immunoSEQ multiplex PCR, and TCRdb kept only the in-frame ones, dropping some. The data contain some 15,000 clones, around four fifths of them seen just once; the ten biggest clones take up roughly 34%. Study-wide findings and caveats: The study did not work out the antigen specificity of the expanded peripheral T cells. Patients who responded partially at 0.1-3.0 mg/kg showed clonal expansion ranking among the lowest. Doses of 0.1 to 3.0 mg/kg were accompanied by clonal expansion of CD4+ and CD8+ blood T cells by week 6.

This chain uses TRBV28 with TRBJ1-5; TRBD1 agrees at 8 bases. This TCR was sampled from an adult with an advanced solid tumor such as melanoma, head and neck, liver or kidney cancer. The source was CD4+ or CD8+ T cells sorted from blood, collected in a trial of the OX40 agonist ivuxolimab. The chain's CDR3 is CASSLDRGESQPQHF. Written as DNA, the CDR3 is TGTGCCAGCAGTTTAGACAGGGGAGAGAGTCAGCCCCAGCATTTT.